The subject of this entry is one T cell receptor beta chain. What it recognizes is unknown. The sample is drawn from a study of T cells in narcolepsy. Whole-study context: Donors had narcolepsy type 1 or type 2, or were healthy controls.

Clones were sequenced by immunoSEQ multiplex PCR, and TCRdb holds only the in-frame ones, with some missing. The table includes about 35,000 clones, roughly 80% detected once. The study's findings and limits: Blood of same and different patients, but not healthy controls, reportedly held recurring autoreactive clonotypes. HCRT-specific and TRIB2-specific autoreactive clonotypes appeared among same-patient CSF and blood CD4+ clonotypes. Some memory CD4+ repertoires had no autoreactive clone sequences.

After removal of 3 bases from V and 7 bases from J, the junction contained 7 bases not matched to a gene. Germline V lookup: CDR1 ENHRY, CDR2 SYGVKD. The CDR3 sequence is 15 residues long. V is TRBV10-3 and J is TRBJ1-4; TRBD1 matches 8 bases. The sequenced sample was memory (CD45RA-) CD4+ T cells from blood. The clonotype comes from a human donor in good health. The CDR3 here is CAISDPGGMGEKLFF. The CDR3 coding sequence is TGTGCCATCAGTGACCCAGGGGGCATGGGTGAAAAACTGTTTTTT.